This entry describes one T cell receptor (beta chain). Clones were sequenced by immunoSEQ multiplex PCR, and TCRdb holds only the in-frame ones, with some missing. The top ten clones hold 2.5% to 3% of a sample with 75,000 to 85,000 clones, approximately 84% of them seen once. The data belong to a study of PD-1 blockade in mismatch repair-deficient tumors. Study-wide background: Patients had approximately 11 mismatch repair-deficient cancer types and were previously treated and progressing.

The CDR3 has 14 amino acids. Germline CDR1 reads SGHAT; CDR2 reads FQNNGV. V lost 0 bases and J lost 5, with 10 bases in between. The sequence derives from an adult with mismatch repair-deficient cancer. Sample: peripheral blood, taken 12 weeks after starting pembrolizumab. The chain carries TRBV11-2 and TRBJ2-5, with no clear D. The CDR3 nucleotides read TGTGCCAGCAGCTTAGATGGCGTGGTCGAGACCCAGTACTTC. The encoded protein is CASSLDGVVETQYF.